This is a list of T cell receptor beta chains from one sample in a study of T cells in Graves' hyperthyroidism and ophthalmopathy. TCRdb re-analysed the multiplex PCR reads in MiXCR, keeping a single row per CDR3 protein. Here the sample spans under 200,000 distinct CDR3 sequences, about 9.4% being singletons. The sequenced sample was blood. Every receptor here comes from a woman younger than 30 with Graves' hyperthyroidism that later progressed to Graves' ophthalmopathy. The CDR3 runs from the conserved cysteine through the conserved F or W. Fields, in order: clone size, V gene, CDR3 protein. For some rows the clone size is stated as once, few or many, or as a class when expanded; others skip it.

>many|TRBV11-2
CASSLGREQYF
>many|TRBV19
CASSPGTGRRSNQPQHF
>many|TRBV7-9
CASTEGQGGYNEQFF
>many|TRBV19
CASSIDRDHSYNEQFF
>many|TRBV20-1
CSAREGREAFF
>NA|TRBV7-9
CASRETGGYMTGELFF
>many|TRBV28
CASTPPGSIETQYF
>many|TRBV7-2
CASSPQDWYEQYF
>many|TRBV27
CASSPVWGGNTEAFF
>many|TRBV7-2
CASSLGVLYEQYF
>many|TRBV10-3
CAISESRLAGGGNTGELFF
>NA|TRBV20-1
CSASDRGMDTEAFF
>NA|TRBV7-2
CASSRTSGASYEQYF
>NA|TRBV6-5
CASSYESYEQYF
>many|TRBV6-1
CASSEGDRAEAFF
>few|TRBV9
CASSSRLAGGRVNTGELFF
>many|TRBV20-1
CSASRTSGNEQFF
>many|TRBV7-9
CASSLRVTVNTEAFF
>many|TRBV25-1
CASGAAGRENTGELFF
>many|TRBV30
CACRQSSYNSPLHF
>many|TRBV30
CAWSSGTRSWYGYTF
>few|TRBV5-8
CASSSWVGTEGQPQHF
>NA|TRBV4-1
CASSRLPGRHNEQFF
>many|TRBV20-1
CSADQTSGAYNEQFF
>NA|TRBV14
CASSQEDPYEQYF
>many|TRBV9
CASSASRDTQYF
>many|TRBV5-5
CASSRTLDRSNEQFF
>NA|TRBV20-1
CSAIKEGDRNQETQYF